This T cell receptor beta chain derives from a study of T cell responses to AZD1222 COVID-19 vaccine. The CDR3 is 13 residues long. Losses at the gene ends were 6 bases for V and 11 bases for J; bases not matched to a gene: 10. The germline V gene has CDR1 LNHNV and CDR2 YYDKDF (reference sequence). Assay used: immunoSEQ multiplex PCR; TCRdb lists only in-frame clones, some missing. The sample consists of 25,000 to 30,000 clones, around 92% of them appearing once. J is TRBJ1-1 and V is TRBV15, with 9 bases aligning to TRBD1. This receptor was identified in an adult who received the AZD1222 COVID-19 vaccine. The sequenced sample was peripheral blood, obtained 28 days after the second AZD1222 dose. CDR3 sequence reads: CATRLTGGSKAFF. The CDR3 nucleotides are TGTGCCACCAGACTGACAGGGGGTAGTAAGGCTTTCTTT.